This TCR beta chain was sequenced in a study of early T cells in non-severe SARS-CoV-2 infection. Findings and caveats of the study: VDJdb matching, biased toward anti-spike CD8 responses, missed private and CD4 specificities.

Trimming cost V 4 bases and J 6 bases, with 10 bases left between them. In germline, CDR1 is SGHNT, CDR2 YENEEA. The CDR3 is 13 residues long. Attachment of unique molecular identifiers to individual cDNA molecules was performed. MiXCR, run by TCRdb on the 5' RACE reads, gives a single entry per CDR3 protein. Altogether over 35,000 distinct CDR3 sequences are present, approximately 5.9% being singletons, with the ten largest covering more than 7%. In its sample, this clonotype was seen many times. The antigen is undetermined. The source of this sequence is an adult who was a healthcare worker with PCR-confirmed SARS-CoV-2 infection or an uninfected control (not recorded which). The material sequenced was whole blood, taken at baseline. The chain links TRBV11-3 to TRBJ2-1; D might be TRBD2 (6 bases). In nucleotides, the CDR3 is TGTGCCAGCAGCTCTACTAGCTCCAATGAGCAGTTCTTC. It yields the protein CASSSTSSNEQFF. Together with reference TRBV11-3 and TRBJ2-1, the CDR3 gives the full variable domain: EAGVVQSPRYKIIEKKQPVAFWCNPISGHNTLYWYLQNLGQGPELLIRYENEEAVDDSQLPKDRFSAERLKGVDSTLKIQPAELGDSAVYLCASSSTSSNEQFFGPGTRLTVL.